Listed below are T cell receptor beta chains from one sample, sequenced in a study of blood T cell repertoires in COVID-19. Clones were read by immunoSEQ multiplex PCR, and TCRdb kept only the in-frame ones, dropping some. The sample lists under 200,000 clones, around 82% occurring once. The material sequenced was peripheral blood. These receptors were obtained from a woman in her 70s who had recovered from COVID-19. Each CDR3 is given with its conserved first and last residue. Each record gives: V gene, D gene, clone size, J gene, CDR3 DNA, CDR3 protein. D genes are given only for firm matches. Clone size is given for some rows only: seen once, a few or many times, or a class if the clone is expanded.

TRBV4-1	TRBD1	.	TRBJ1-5	TGCGCCAGCAGCCAAGGGGACAGTGGGGGTCATCAGCCCCAGCATTTT	CASSQGDSGGHQPQHF
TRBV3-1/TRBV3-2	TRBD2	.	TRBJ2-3	TGTGCCAGCAGCCAAGATGGGGGGGGGAGCACAGATACGCAGTATTTT	CASSQDGGGSTDTQYF
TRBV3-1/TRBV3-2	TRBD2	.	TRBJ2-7	TGTGCCAGCAGCCTCCAGCGGGGCAGGGACGAGCAGTACTTC	CASSLQRGRDEQYF
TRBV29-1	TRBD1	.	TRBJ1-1	TGCAGCGTTAGGAGGACAGGCCGGACTGAAGCTTTCTTT	CSVRRTGRTEAFF
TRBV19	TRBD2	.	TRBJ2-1	TGTGCCAGTAGTATCGGGGGGAGCAGGGAGAATGAGCAGTTCTTC	CASSIGGSRENEQFF
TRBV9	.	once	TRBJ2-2	TGTGCCAGCAGCGTAGCCAGGTTGTCCGGGGAGCTGTTTTTT	CASSVARLSGELFF
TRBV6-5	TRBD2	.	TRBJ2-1	TGTGCCAGCAGTTACACGGGACTAGCGGGAGGTGGTGAGCAGTTCTTC	CASSYTGLAGGGEQFF
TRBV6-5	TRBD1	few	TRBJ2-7	TGTGCCAGCAGTTCCCAGGGGGCCGAGCAGTACTTC	CASSSQGAEQYF
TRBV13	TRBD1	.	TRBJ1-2	TGTGCCAGCAGCATACAGGGGCCGGGCTATGGCTACACCTTC	CASSIQGPGYGYTF
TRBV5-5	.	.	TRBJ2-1	TGTGCCAGCAGCTTGGGCAGGGCAGTCGATGAGCAGTTCTTC	CASSLGRAVDEQFF
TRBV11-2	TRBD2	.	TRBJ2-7	TGTGCCAGCACTGGGACTAGCGGGGCCTCCTACGAGCAGTACTTC	CASTGTSGASYEQYF
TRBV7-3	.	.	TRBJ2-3	TGTGCCAGCAGCCGCGGAGGGGCGAGCACAGATACGCAGTATTTT	CASSRGGASTDTQYF
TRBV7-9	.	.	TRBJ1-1	TGTGCCAGCAGCCCCAGGGCGACAGGCACTGAAGCTTTCTTT	CASSPRATGTEAFF
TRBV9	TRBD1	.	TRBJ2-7	TGTGCCAGCAGCCCGGGACAGGGGGTCGGGGAGCAGTACTTC	CASSPGQGVGEQYF
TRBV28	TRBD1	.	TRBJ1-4	TGTGCCAGCAGCCGTCTTGGGGACAGGGGGGGAAAGGAAAAACTGTTTTTT	CASSRLGDRGGKEKLFF
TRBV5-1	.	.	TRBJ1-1	TGCGCCAGCAGCTTGGGGAGGGTAGTGAACACTGAAGCTTTCTTT	CASSLGRVVNTEAFF
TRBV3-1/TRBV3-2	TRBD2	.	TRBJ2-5	TGTGCCAGCAGCCACGGGACTAGCGGGGAGACCCAGTACTTC	CASSHGTSGETQYF
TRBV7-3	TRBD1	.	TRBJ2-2	TGTGCCAGCACCCCGGAAGGGGGCTTTGGGACCGGGGAGCTGTTTTTT	CASTPEGGFGTGELFF
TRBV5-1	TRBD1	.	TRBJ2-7	TGCGCCAGCAGCTTGGCGTGGGGACAGGGGACCCTCTACGAGCAGTACTTC	CASSLAWGQGTLYEQYF
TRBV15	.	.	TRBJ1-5	TGTGCCACCAGCAGAGATCGGTGGGGCGGCAATCAGCCCCAGCATTTT	CATSRDRWGGNQPQHF
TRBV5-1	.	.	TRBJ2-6	TGCGCCAGCAGCTTGTACGGGTCTGGGGCCAACGTCCTGACTTTC	CASSLYGSGANVLTF
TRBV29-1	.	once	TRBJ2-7	TGCAGCGTTTACTACAGGGATCGTTACGAGCAGTACTTC	CSVYYRDRYEQYF
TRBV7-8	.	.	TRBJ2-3	TGTGCCAGCAGCCCGGAGACCCCCCTAGCGCAGTATTTT	CASSPETPLAQYF
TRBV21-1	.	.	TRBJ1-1	TGTGCCAGCAGCAAAGCGCGGTGGGACAGTGTTTTCTTT	CASSKARWDSVFF
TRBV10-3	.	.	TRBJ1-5	TGTGCCATCAGTGAGGGGTCAGACAGAAATCAGCCCCAGCATTTT	CAISEGSDRNQPQHF
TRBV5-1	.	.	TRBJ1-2	TGCGCCAGCAGCTTAGGATCACCGGGACAAACCAACTATGGCTACACCTTC	CASSLGSPGQTNYGYTF
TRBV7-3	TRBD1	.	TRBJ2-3	TGTGCCAGCAGCTTAGGACCCCACAGGGGGCCCACAGATACGCAGTATTTT	CASSLGPHRGPTDTQYF
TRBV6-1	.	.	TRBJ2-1	TGTGCCAGCAGTCCCCCCGGGGGGCGGAATGAGCAGTTCTTC	CASSPPGGRNEQFF
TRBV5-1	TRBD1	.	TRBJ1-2	TGCGCCAGCAGCCCGGCGGGACAGAACTATGGCTACACCTTC	CASSPAGQNYGYTF
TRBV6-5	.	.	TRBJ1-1	TGTGCCAGCAGTTCCCCCGGCAGGGGCACTGAAGCTTTCTTT	CASSSPGRGTEAFF
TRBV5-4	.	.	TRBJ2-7	TGTGCCAGCAGCTTGGAAGGCGGTCTAGCCTACGAGCAGTACTTC	CASSLEGGLAYEQYF
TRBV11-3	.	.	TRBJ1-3	TGTGCCAGCAGCTCTGAGACAGACCCCTCTGGAAACACCATATATTTT	CASSSETDPSGNTIYF
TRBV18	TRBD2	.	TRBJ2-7	TGTGCCAGCTCAGCCCTCGGACTAGCGGGGGGCCCCCTTATGAAGCAGTACTTC	CASSALGLAGGPLMKQYF
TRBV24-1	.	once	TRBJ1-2	TGTGCCACCAGCCGGGGGATTGGCTATGGCTACACCTTC	CATSRGIGYGYTF
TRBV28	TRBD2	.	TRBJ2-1	TGTGCCAGCACCTGGACTAGCGGGGCCTACAATGAGCAGTTCTTC	CASTWTSGAYNEQFF
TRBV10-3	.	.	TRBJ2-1	TGTGCCATCAGTGACCCCACGACCGAGCGGGCCCTCTCCTACAATGAGCAGTTCTTC	CAISDPTTERALSYNEQFF
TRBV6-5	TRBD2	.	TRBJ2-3	TGTGCCAGCAGAAGGGGGACTAGCGGAGATACGCAGTATTTT	CASRRGTSGDTQYF
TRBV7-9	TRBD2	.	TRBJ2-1	TGTGCCAGCAGCGAAAGGACTAGCGGGAGATACAATGAGCAGTTCTTC	CASSERTSGRYNEQFF
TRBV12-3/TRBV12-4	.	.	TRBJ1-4	TGTGCCACCTATTTTAATGAAAAACTGTTTTTT	CATYFNEKLFF
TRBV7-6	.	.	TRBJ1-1	TGTGCCAGCAGCTTTCTCGACACTGAAGCTTTCTTT	CASSFLDTEAFF
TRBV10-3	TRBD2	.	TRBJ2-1	TGTGCCATCAGTGGAGGACTAGCGGGGGAGCAGTTCTTC	CAISGGLAGEQFF
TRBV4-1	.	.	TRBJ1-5	TGCGCCAGCAGCCAAGATCACGGGGGACAGCCCCAGCATTTT	CASSQDHGGQPQHF
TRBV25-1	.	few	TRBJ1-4	TGTGCCAGCAGCCTGGGAGGCAATGAAAAACTGTTTTTT	CASSLGGNEKLFF
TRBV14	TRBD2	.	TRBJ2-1	TGTGCCAGCAGCCCCCCCCCGGGACTAGGTAACGATGAGCAGTTCTTC	CASSPPPGLGNDEQFF
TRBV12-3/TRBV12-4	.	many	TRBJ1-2	TGTGCCAGCAACCCAGGGGCTAACTATGGCTACACCTTC	CASNPGANYGYTF
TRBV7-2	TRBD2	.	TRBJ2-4	TGTGCCAGCAGCCCAGGGGGGACTAGCGGTGACATTCAGTACTTC	CASSPGGTSGDIQYF
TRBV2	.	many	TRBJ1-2	TGTGCCAGCAGTGCAGGAGGCTATGGCTACACCTTC	CASSAGGYGYTF
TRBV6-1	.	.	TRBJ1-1	TGTGCCAGCAGTGAAGGGGCGTTAAGGGCTTTCTTT	CASSEGALRAFF
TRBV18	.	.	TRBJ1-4	TGTGCCAGCTCACCTCCGGGACACTTTAATGAAAAACTGTTTTTT	CASSPPGHFNEKLFF
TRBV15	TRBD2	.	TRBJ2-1	TGTGCCACCAGCAGAGATTGGAGGGCTAGCGGGGTACACTCCTACAATGAGCAGTTCTTC	CATSRDWRASGVHSYNEQFF
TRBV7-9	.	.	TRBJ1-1	TGTGCCAGCAGCACCGGGTGGACTGAAGCTTTCTTT	CASSTGWTEAFF
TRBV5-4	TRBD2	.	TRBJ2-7	TGTGCCAGCAGCGCGGGACTAGCGGGAGGGGGGGCCTACGAGCAGTACTTC	CASSAGLAGGGAYEQYF
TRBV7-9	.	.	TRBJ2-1	TGTGCCAGCAGCTTAGAAGGCGGGACCTCATACAATGAGCAGTTCTTC	CASSLEGGTSYNEQFF
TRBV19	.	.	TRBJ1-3	TGTGCCAGTAGTAACCGACAGGGAAACACCATATATTTT	CASSNRQGNTIYF
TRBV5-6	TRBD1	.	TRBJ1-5	TGTGCCAGCAGCGGGGGACAGGGTTTACCCTACAATCAGCCCCAGCATTTT	CASSGGQGLPYNQPQHF
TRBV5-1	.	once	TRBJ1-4	TGCGCCAGCAGCGGGGCAGCAACTAATGAAAAACTGTTTTTT	CASSGAATNEKLFF
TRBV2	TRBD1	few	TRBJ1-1	TGTGCCAGCAGGACCGGGACAGGGTGGAGGACTGAAGCTTTCTTT	CASRTGTGWRTEAFF
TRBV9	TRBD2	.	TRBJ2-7	TGTGCCAGCAGCCCGCGGGACTACTCAACCTACGAGCAGTACTTC	CASSPRDYSTYEQYF
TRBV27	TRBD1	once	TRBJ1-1	TGTGCCAGCAGTTCCCCCTACAGGGGGGCCTCTGAAGCTTTCTTT	CASSSPYRGASEAFF